The 10 T cell receptor beta chains reported below all come from one sample, sequenced in a study of cytomegalovirus exposure and HLA in healthy donors. TCRdb's copy holds only in-frame clones and misses some; the assay was immunoSEQ multiplex PCR. The sample holds fewer than 200,000 clones, roughly nine tenths seen once. The sequencing input was PBMCs. These TCRs come from a woman aged 25 to 39 in good health and CMV-seronegative.

Concerning this clone: Other DNA sequences within the sample encode an identical CDR3. The rearrangement joins TRBV27 to TRBJ1-5; TRBD1 might be the D (5 bases). The CDR3 loop spans 13 amino acids. CDR1 and CDR2 (germline): MNHEY, SMNVEV (reference sequence). The V end was cut by 2 bases, the J end by 7 bases, with 9 bases between. The CDR3: CASSLQGDQPQHF. In DNA form, the CDR3 reads TGTGCCAGCAGTTTACAGGGAGACCAGCCCCAGCATTTT.

This clone was counted between two and nine times. The chain is built from TRBV6-5 and TRBJ1-1; D is ambiguous. Trimming took off 8 bases at V and 2 bases at J, with 6 bases between the two ends. Germline V lookup: CDR1 MNHEY, CDR2 SVGAGI. This CDR3 has 11 amino acids. CDR3 sequence (DNA): TGTGCCAGCCGAACAAACACTGAAGCTTTCTTT. Protein sequence: CASRTNTEAFF.

The chain links TRBV27 to TRBJ2-7; perhaps TRBD2 as D (6 bases). The CDR3 has 16 amino acids. The V end lost 2 bases, the J end lost 3 bases, and 17 bases lay between the germline ends. The germline V gene encodes CDR1 MNHEY and CDR2 SMNVEV (reference sequence). The DNA of the CDR3 is TGTGCCAGCAGTTTAACCGGGCCGTTCGGGGGCTACGAGCAGTACTTC. Residues: CASSLTGPFGGYEQYF.

The chain is built from TRBV4-2 and TRBJ2-7; TRBD2 matches at 8 bases. Germline CDR1 LGHNA, CDR2 YNFKEQ. Trimming at V came to 4 bases and at J to 3 bases, leaving 5 bases not matched to a gene. The CDR3 loop spans 14 amino acids. The CDR3 sequence is CASSPGLVGYEQYF. CDR3 bases: TGTGCCAGCAGCCCGGGACTAGTGGGCTACGAGCAGTACTTC.

Comments on this clone: Other nucleotide sequences in the sample specify the same CDR3. In nucleotides, the CDR3 is TGTGCCAGCAGCCTAGGACGGGTGAACACTGAAGCTTTCTTT. Amino acid sequence: CASSLGRVNTEAFF. The chain couples TRBV27 to TRBJ1-1; D is ambiguous. The CDR3 contains 14 residues. In germline, CDR1 is MNHEY, CDR2 SMNVEV (reference sequence). V shed 6 bases and J shed 0 bases, with 11 bases lying between them.

This chain joins TRBV2 and TRBJ2-2; TRBD2 agrees at 14 bases. The CDR3 runs to 18 residues. J was trimmed by 2 bases and V by 5 bases; bases with no gene match: 7. CDR1 and CDR2 (germline): SNHLY, FYNNEI. CDR3 DNA: TGTGCCAGCAGTCGTCGACTAGCGGGGGGGACAAACACCGGGGAGCTGTTTTTT. Amino acids: CASSRRLAGGTNTGELFF.

CDR3: CASSLGTNSYEQYF. The CDR3 region has the DNA TGTGCCAGCAGTTTGGGAACTAACTCCTACGAGCAGTACTTC. The chain has TRBV27 and TRBJ2-7, with D unresolved. The CDR3 totals 14 residues. The V end lost 3 bases, the J end lost 0 bases, and 9 bases lay between the germline ends. Germline V CDR1 and CDR2: MNHEY, SMNVEV (reference sequence).

The V gene is TRBV7-6, the J gene TRBJ2-3, with D uncertain. This CDR3 is built from 16 residues. V was trimmed by 7 bases and J by 4 bases, leaving 21 bases between them. Germline V lookup: CDR1 SGHVS, CDR2 FNYEAQ. The CDR3 sequence is CASNRMTWESADTQYF. In DNA, the CDR3 is TGTGCCAGCAACCGTATGACATGGGAAAGTGCAGATACGCAGTATTTT.

The chain recombines TRBV5-1 with TRBJ1-1; 7 nucleotides agree with TRBD1. There are 14 residues in the CDR3. J lost 2 bases, V lost 8 bases, and 9 bases had no gene match. CDR1 is SGHRS, CDR2 YFSETQ, per germline. DNA for the CDR3: TGCGCCAGTACTATAGGGACAGTAAACACTGAAGCTTTCTTT. It specifies CASTIGTVNTEAFF.

This clone appeared once. The genes are TRBV9 and TRBJ1-5, with no clear D. This CDR3 is built from 13 residues. Germline CDR1 and CDR2: SGDLS and YYNGEE. The V gene lost 0 bases and the J gene lost 3 bases, with 4 bases spanning the gap. The CDR3, as DNA: TGTGCCAGCAGCGTAGATAACAATCAGCCCCAGCATTTT. This translates into CASSVDNNQPQHF.